This T cell receptor beta chain emerged from a study of shared T cell receptors in the human thymus. TCRdb keeps only in-frame clones here, not all; method: immunoSEQ multiplex PCR. This sample has hundreds of thousands of clones, with approximately 78% found just once. The V gene's germline CDR1 is SQVTM and CDR2 ANQGSEA. The CDR3 runs to 14 residues. The V gene end was trimmed by 5 bases and the J gene end by 0 bases; junction bases not matched to a gene: 3. The data were also submitted as part of a second study, on human thymus T cells. As reported in that work: Thymic tissue was derived from resections collected during corrective heart surgery. Thymic and blood repertoires appeared to carry a bias in their V and J gene usage. There were highly overlapping thymic repertoires among unrelated individuals, as related research reported.

This TCR was sampled from a boy in the first two years of life with a congenital heart defect. The sequencing sample was made of thymocytes. V usage is TRBV29-1 and J usage is TRBJ2-5; 10 bases align to TRBD2. The CDR3 DNA reads as TGCAGCGTTCGTAGCGGGAGGTACCAAGAGACCCAGTACTTC. Translating it yields CSVRSGRYQETQYF.